This T cell receptor (beta chain) derives from a study of CXCR3-negative and CXCR3-positive naive CD8 T cells. Findings and caveats of the study: Naive cells used TRBV-TRBJ genes in much the same way whether CXCR3-negative or CXCR3-positive; memory cells did not.

Details on this clonotype: Its target is not known.

Each TRB cDNA library was prepared by 5' RACE (with UMI labels). No DNA is given; TCRdb re-called the 5' RACE reads and lists each CDR3 protein once. The data show roughly 5,800 distinct CDR3 sequences, and the top ten clones hold 1.5% to 2%. The length of the CDR3 is 13 residues. Germline lookup yields CDR1 SEHNR and CDR2 FQNEAQ (reference sequence). The receptor comes from a human donor in good health. Some clones in this sample may be carry-over from other donors' samples. This chain joins TRBV7-9 and TRBJ2-7; as DNA is missing, the TRBD1 call by TCRdb cannot be tested. Sequencing was done on a sample of naive CXCR3- CD8+ T cells from blood. Sample subset: CD45RO-CCR7+CD27+CD95- naive CD8+ T cells lacking CXCR3 (TNR3-). CDR3 residues: CASSPDRAYEQYF.